This entry features one T cell receptor beta chain sequence. Its matching antigen is unknown. The study ran the assay at deep level. Using immunoSEQ multiplex PCR, the repertoire was profiled, and TCRdb retains in-frame clones only, with some absent. Seen here are over 2,000,000 clones, around 93% observed once, and the top ten hold more than 1.5%. The sample belongs to a study of shared clonotypes between healthy human individuals. Study context: For every donor, three CD4 naive, three CD4 memory, two CD8 naive and one CD8 memory plates were used.

Broader study findings: At large depth, rarefaction still showed sorted-subset sequencing to be incomplete. Larger richness was generally estimated for naive than memory subsets.

Naive CD8 cells lacked CD45RO, underwent positive selection for CCR7 and left out terminally differentiated effector memory CD45RA+ cells. This CDR3 has 11 amino acids. Trimming removed 8 bases from V and 6 bases from J, with 8 bases in between. The germline V gene encodes CDR1 LGHNA and CDR2 YNFKEQ. The sequencing input was naive CD8+ T cells from PBMCs. The chain combines TRBV4-2 with TRBJ2-1, with TRBD2 as a possible D gene (5 bases). The clonotype comes from a man younger than 35 in good health. Some clones in this sample may be carry-over from other donors' samples. For the CDR3, the DNA is TGTGCCAGCGGGAGTGGCAATGAGCAGTTCTTC. Protein: CASGSGNEQFF.